This T cell receptor (beta chain) stems from a study of cytomegalovirus exposure and HLA in healthy donors. This clone turned up a few times. The antigen remains unidentified. Germline is not matched at one junction end, which may reflect a read error. The study, taken as a whole, reports: Reportedly, fewer N-insertions than the approximately 650-donor mean appeared in an Asian-associated ancestry cluster in a later analysis.

With 60 Vbeta and 13 Jbeta primers, the PCR was carried out. TCRdb's copy holds only in-frame clones and misses some; the assay was immunoSEQ multiplex PCR. The table shows some 45,000 clones, with around 68% occurring only once. The sequencing input was PBMCs. This receptor was taken from a young man in good health and CMV-seronegative.

Here the CDR3 DNA reads TGCAGCGTTGTGTACGGGACTAGAGGCGCCGAGCCGTACTTC. Encoded protein: CSVVYGTRGAEPYF. The chain employs TRBV29-1 and TRBJ2-7, with TRBD2 matching 8 bases. The CDR3 is 14 amino acids. Germline CDR1 and CDR2: SQVTM and ANQGSEA.